The source of this TCR beta chain is a study of cytomegalovirus exposure and HLA in healthy donors. The V and J ends lost 5 bases and 2 bases, in that order; junction bases with no gene match: 7. CDR1 and CDR2 from the germline V gene are MNHGY and SAAAGT. This CDR3 has 15 residues. Profiled with immunoSEQ multiplex PCR; TCRdb holds only in-frame clones, not every one. In the table there are a few hundred thousand clones, 86% of which are singletons. The V gene is TRBV6-8, the J gene TRBJ2-7, with 9 bases aligning to TRBD2. This clonotype originated in a woman aged 18-29 years in good health and CMV-seronegative. Sample: PBMCs. CDR3 coding DNA: TGTGCCAGCAGTGATCCGACTAGCGGCACCTACGAGCAGTACTTC. Translated: CASSDPTSGTYEQYF.